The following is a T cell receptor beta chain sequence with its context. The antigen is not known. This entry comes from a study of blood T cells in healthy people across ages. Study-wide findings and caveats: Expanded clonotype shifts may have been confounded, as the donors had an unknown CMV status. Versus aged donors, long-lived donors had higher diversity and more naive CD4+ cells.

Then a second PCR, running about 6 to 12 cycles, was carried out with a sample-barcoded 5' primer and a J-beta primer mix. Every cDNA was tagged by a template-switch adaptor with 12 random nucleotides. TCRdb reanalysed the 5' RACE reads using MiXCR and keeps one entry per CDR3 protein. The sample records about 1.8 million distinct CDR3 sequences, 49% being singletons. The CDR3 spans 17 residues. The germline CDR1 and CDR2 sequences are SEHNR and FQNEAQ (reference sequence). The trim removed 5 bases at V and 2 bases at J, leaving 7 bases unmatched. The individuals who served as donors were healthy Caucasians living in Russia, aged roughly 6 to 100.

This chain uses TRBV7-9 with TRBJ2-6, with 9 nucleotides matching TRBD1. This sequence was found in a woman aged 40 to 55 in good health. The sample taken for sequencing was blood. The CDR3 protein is CASSQQGAGTGANVLTF. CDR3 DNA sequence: TGTGCCAGCAGCCAACAGGGGGCTGGAACTGGGGCCAACGTCCTGACTTTC.